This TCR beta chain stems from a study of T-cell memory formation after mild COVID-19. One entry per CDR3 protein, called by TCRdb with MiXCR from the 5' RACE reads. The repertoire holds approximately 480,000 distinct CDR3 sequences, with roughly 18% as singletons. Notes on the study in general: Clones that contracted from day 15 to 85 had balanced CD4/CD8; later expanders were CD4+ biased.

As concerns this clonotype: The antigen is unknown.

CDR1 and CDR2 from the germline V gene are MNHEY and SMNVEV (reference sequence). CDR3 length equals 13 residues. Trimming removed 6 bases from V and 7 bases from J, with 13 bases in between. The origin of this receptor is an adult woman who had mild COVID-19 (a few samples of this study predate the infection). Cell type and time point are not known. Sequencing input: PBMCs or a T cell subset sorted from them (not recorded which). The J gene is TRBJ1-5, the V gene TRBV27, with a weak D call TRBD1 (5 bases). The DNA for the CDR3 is TGTGCCAGCAGGGTAAAGTGGGGCCAGCCCCAGCATTTT. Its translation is CASRVKWGQPQHF.